The 26 T cell receptor beta chains reported below all come from one sample, sequenced in a study of monozygotic twins with cystic fibrosis. Measured with immunoSEQ multiplex PCR; TCRdb has only the in-frame clones, and not every one. Of more than 25,000 clones listed, 75% to 95% are singletons. Input material: blood. These receptors were obtained from a girl aged 2-10 years with cystic fibrosis.

This sequence joins TRBV4-3 and TRBJ2-7; either TRBD1 or TRBD2 may supply D (6 bases each). The V end lost 4 bases, the J end lost 4 bases, and 20 bases lay between the germline ends. Germline CDR1 and CDR2: LGHNA and YSLEER. The CDR3 loop spans 16 amino acids. This CDR3 is CASSLGGGDRLYEQYF. The CDR3 DNA is TGCGCCAGCAGCCTCGGGGGAGGTGACAGGCTGTACGAGCAGTACTTC.

This clone was seen a single time. Here the CDR3 DNA reads TGTGCCAGCAGCTTACTACCGGACGGGAACTATGGCTACACCTTC. It specifies CASSLLPDGNYGYTF. The V call is TRBV9, the J call TRBJ1-2; D is ambiguous. CDR1 and CDR2 (germline): SGDLS, YYNGEE. The length of the CDR3 is 15 residues. V was trimmed by 4 bases and J by 2 bases, leaving 15 bases between them. Using reference TRBV9 and TRBJ1-2 for the parts outside the CDR3, the full variable domain is DSGVTQTPKHLITATGQRVTLRCSPRSGDLSVYWYQQSLDQGLQFLIQYYNGEERAKGNILERFSAQQFPDLHSELNLSSLELGDSALYFCASSLLPDGNYGYTFGSGTRLTVV.

V is TRBV5-4 and J is TRBJ2-5, with D possibly matching TRBD2 (6 bases). V lost 4 bases and J 0 bases, leaving 16 bases between the germline ends. This CDR3 has 16 amino acids. CDR1 and CDR2 from the germline V gene are SGHNT and YYREEE (reference sequence). CDR3 sequence: CASSRAVGGYQETQYF. CDR3 in DNA: TGTGCCAGCAGCCGCGCCGTCGGGGGTTACCAAGAGACCCAGTACTTC.

The chain recombines TRBV5-4 with TRBJ1-6, with D possibly TRBD1 on 5 matching bases. Germline CDR1 and CDR2: SGHNT and YYREEE (reference sequence). This CDR3 has 15 residues. Trimming cost V 1 base and J 6 bases, with 11 bases left between them. In DNA form, the CDR3 reads TGTGCCAGCAGCTTGCGGGGACTTGGTAATTCACCCCTCCACTTT. This gives the protein CASSLRGLGNSPLHF.

The chain employs TRBV9 and TRBJ2-6; D may be TRBD1 or TRBD2 (5 bases each). Germline CDR1 reads SGDLS; CDR2 reads YYNGEE. The CDR3 is 15 amino acids. V shed 4 bases and J shed 2 bases, with 10 bases lying between them. The CDR3 region has the DNA TGTGCCAGCAGCCCTGTGGGGGCTGGGGCCAACGTCCTGACTTTC. This encodes CASSPVGAGANVLTF.

The rearrangement joins TRBV7-2 to TRBJ2-3; no clear D gene. This CDR3 region has 13 residues. With 0 bases removed from V and 11 bases from J, the gap between germline ends came to 12 bases. Germline V lookup: CDR1 SGHTA, CDR2 FQGNSA. DNA of the CDR3: TGTGCCAGCAGCTTAGCGGTTGACACCTTGCAGTATTTT. Its protein is CASSLAVDTLQYF.

About this clone: An end of the junction differs from the germline gene, which may be a read error. V gene TRBV6-5 combines with J gene TRBJ2-7; D possibly corresponds to TRBD1 (6 bases). The germline CDR1 and CDR2 sequences are MNHEY and SVGAGI. This CDR3 is built from 15 residues. CDR3 sequence reads: CASSDSGQISYEQYF. Written as DNA, the CDR3 is TGTGCCAGCAGTGACTCAGGACAGATCTCCTACGAGCAGTACTTC.

CDR3 sequence (DNA): TGCGCCAGCAGCCCGGACCTTCCAGATACGCAGTATTTT. Translated: CASSPDLPDTQYF. This rearrangement joins TRBV5-1 to TRBJ2-3; D is undetermined. Trimming shortened V by 4 bases and J by 4 bases, and 10 bases separated the two germline ends. The CDR3 spans 13 residues. The germline V gene encodes CDR1 SGHRS and CDR2 YFSETQ.

The rearrangement links TRBV5-6 to TRBJ2-3, with 7 bases aligning to TRBD2. J lost 2 bases, V lost 4 bases, and 4 bases had no gene match. The CDR3 sequence is 14 residues long. From germline, CDR1 is SGHDT and CDR2 YYEEEE. CDR3 sequence (DNA): TGTGCCAGCAGCCTAGGGACTACCACAGATACGCAGTATTTT. Amino acid sequence: CASSLGTTTDTQYF.

The rearrangement joins TRBV7-3 to TRBJ2-3, with TRBD1 as a possible D gene (6 bases). The germline V and J ends were trimmed by 2 bases and 2 bases, with 11 bases remaining between them. This CDR3 has 15 amino acids. Germline lookup yields CDR1 SGHTA and CDR2 FQGTGA. CDR3 nucleotides: TGTGCCAGCAGCTTATATGGGGGACACACAGATACGCAGTATTTT. It yields the protein CASSLYGGHTDTQYF.

The V call is TRBV30, the J call TRBJ1-5; D gene uncertain. Per the germline V gene, CDR1 is GTSNPN and CDR2 is SVGIG (reference sequence). V lost 3 bases to trimming and J lost 0 bases, with 9 bases between them. The CDR3 runs to 14 residues. CDR3 DNA: TGTGCCTGGAGCCAAGGGTTTAGCAATCAGCCCCAGCATTTT. Encoded protein: CAWSQGFSNQPQHF.

The chain carries TRBV9 and TRBJ2-7, with 10 bases matching TRBD2. CDR3 length: 15 residues. V dropped 4 bases and J dropped 2; count of bases not matched to a gene: 6. Germline CDR1 and CDR2: SGDLS and YYNGEE. The CDR3 DNA reads as TGTGCCAGCAGCATGGGGACTAGCGTTGCCTACGAGCAGTACTTC. Translating it yields CASSMGTSVAYEQYF.

This chain connects TRBV25-1 to TRBJ2-1, with D possibly being TRBD2 (5 bases). Germline assignment: CDR1 MGHDK and CDR2 SYGVNS. Between the trimmed V and J ends, which lost 6 bases and 5 bases, there was a span of 14 bases. This CDR3 is 14 amino acids long. The CDR3 DNA sequence: TGTGCCAGCAGGTTGGGGAGAACGGACAATGAGCAGTTCTTC. Translated: CASRLGRTDNEQFF. The full variable domain, with the rest looked up from reference TRBV25-1 and TRBJ2-1, is EADIYQTPRYLVIGTGKKITLECSQTMGHDKMYWYQQDPGMELHLIHYSYGVNSTEKGDLSSESTVSRIRTEHFPLTLESARPSHTSQYLCASRLGRTDNEQFFGPGTRLTVL.

The chain employs TRBV7-6 and TRBJ1-6; 10 bases are shared with TRBD1. The V segment lost 5 bases and the J segment 6 bases; nucleotides outside the gene matches: 7. Germline V lookup: CDR1 SGHVS, CDR2 FNYEAQ. The CDR3 is 16 residues long. The CDR3 DNA sequence: TGTGCCAGCAGCGGGCGACAGGGGGCTATTAATTCACCCCTCCACTTT. The encoded protein is CASSGRQGAINSPLHF. Full variable domain (remainder filled in from reference TRBV7-6 and TRBJ1-6): GAGVSQSPRYKVTKRGQDVALRCDPISGHVSLYWYRQALGQGPEFLTYFNYEAQQDKSGLPNDRFSAERPEGSISTLTIQRTEQRDSAMYRCASSGRQGAINSPLHFGNGTRLTVT.

The J gene is TRBJ2-5, the V gene TRBV6-1; D uncertain. CDR1 is MNHNS, CDR2 SASEGT, per germline. Trimming cost V 0 bases and J 1 base, with 9 bases left between them. CDR3 size: 15 residues. The CDR3 here is CASSEAAHLQETQYF. The DNA for the CDR3 is TGTGCCAGCAGTGAAGCGGCACACCTCCAAGAGACCCAGTACTTC.

The CDR3 reads CASTHGTPNTEAFF. The CDR3 bases are TGTGCCAGCACCCACGGGACGCCGAACACTGAAGCTTTCTTT. The chain carries TRBV6-5 and TRBJ1-1; weak D call: TRBD1 (5 bases). CDR3 size: 14 residues. Per the germline V gene, CDR1 is MNHEY and CDR2 is SVGAGI. The V end lost 7 bases, the J end lost 1 base, and 13 bases lay between the germline ends.

The chain joins TRBV11-2 to TRBJ1-5, with TRBD1 matching 8 bases. The J segment lost 3 bases and the V segment lost 3 bases, leaving 10 bases of the junction unmatched. This CDR3 region has 17 residues. Germline V gene lookup returns CDR1 SGHAT and CDR2 FQNNGV. CDR3 sequence: CASSLGLGQGNNQPQHF. The DNA of the CDR3 is TGTGCCAGCAGCTTGGGACTCGGACAGGGCAACAATCAGCCCCAGCATTTT. Variable domain in full (rest from reference TRBV11-2 and TRBJ1-5): EAGVAQSPRYKIIEKRQSVAFWCNPISGHATLYWYQQILGQGPKLLIQFQNNGVVDDSQLPKDRFSAERLKGVDSTLKIQPAKLEDSAVYLCASSLGLGQGNNQPQHFGDGTRLSIL.

This chain joins TRBV4-3 and TRBJ2-1, with 13 bases identical to TRBD2. This CDR3 has 18 amino acids. Germline trimming cut 0 bases from V and 4 bases from J; bases unmatched to any gene: 6. In germline, CDR1 is LGHNA, CDR2 YSLEER. The CDR3 sequence is CASSQDVGLAGAYNEQFF. The CDR3 nucleotides read TGCGCCAGCAGCCAAGATGTCGGACTAGCGGGGGCGTACAATGAGCAGTTCTTC.

The chain recombines TRBV5-1 with TRBJ1-2; 10 nucleotides match TRBD1. V lost 2 bases to trimming and J lost 7 bases; unmatched junction nucleotides: 11. The CDR3 contains 16 residues. From germline, CDR1 is SGHRS and CDR2 YFSETQ. This chain's CDR3 is CASSFHPDRGQGGYTF. In DNA, the CDR3 is TGCGCCAGCAGCTTCCATCCTGACAGGGGGCAAGGTGGCTACACCTTC.

The chain combines TRBV9 with TRBJ2-7, with D perhaps given as TRBD1 or TRBD2 (5 bases each). The germline CDR1 and CDR2 sequences are SGDLS and YYNGEE. V gave up 0 bases and J gave up 6 bases, with 13 bases separating them. The CDR3 has 14 residues. The CDR3 sequence is CASSVGGWGSEQYF. The CDR3 DNA reads TGTGCCAGCAGCGTAGGAGGGTGGGGGAGCGAGCAGTACTTC.

The rearrangement uses TRBV10-2 and TRBJ2-5, with D possibly matching TRBD1 (6 bases). Trimming shortened V by 8 bases and J by 1 base, and 11 bases separated the two germline ends. Germline loops: CDR1 WSHSY, CDR2 SAAADI. The CDR3 length is 13 residues. The CDR3 sequence: CASRDTSQETQYF. The CDR3 DNA sequence: TGCGCCAGCCGGGACACATCCCAAGAGACCCAGTACTTC.

V gene TRBV6-5 combines with J gene TRBJ1-5; the D gene is possibly TRBD1 (6 bases). The CDR3 spans 14 residues. Germline V CDR1 and CDR2: MNHEY, SVGAGI. V lost 6 bases, J lost 4 bases, and 13 bases lay in between. CDR3 DNA sequence: TGTGCCAGCAGAGCCACAGGGAATAATCAGCCCCAGCATTTT. Translated: CASRATGNNQPQHF.

The V call is TRBV10-3, the J call TRBJ2-3; TRBD1 aligns across 11 bases. The V and J ends lost 10 bases and 3 bases, in that order; junction bases with no gene match: 9. The CDR3 contains 15 residues. Germline lookup yields CDR1 ENHRY and CDR2 SYGVKD. The CDR3 loop is CATSKGTGGTDTQYF. The CDR3 DNA is TGTGCCACCTCTAAAGGGACAGGGGGGACAGATACGCAGTATTTT.

The rearrangement joins TRBV5-4 to TRBJ2-7; D is unclear. Trimming left V 0 bases short and J 4 bases short, with 2 bases between. The CDR3 consists of 11 residues. Germline CDR1 SGHNT, CDR2 YYREEE (reference sequence). The CDR3 reads CASSLGYEQYF. The CDR3 DNA is TGTGCCAGCAGCTTGGGTTACGAGCAGTACTTC.

The gene calls are TRBV9 and TRBJ1-3; D unclear. The CDR3 totals 15 residues. V lost 0 bases, J lost 2 bases, and 9 bases lay in between. Germline V lookup: CDR1 SGDLS, CDR2 YYNGEE. The CDR3 loop is CASSVDEGPGNTIYF. CDR3 nucleotides: TGTGCCAGCAGCGTAGATGAGGGTCCTGGAAACACCATATATTTT.

The chain joins TRBV5-1 to TRBJ2-7; D may be TRBD1 (6 bases). This CDR3 comprises 14 residues. Deletions cut 1 base from V and 4 bases from J, with 12 bases between. In germline, CDR1 is SGHRS, CDR2 YFSETQ. In DNA form, the CDR3 reads TGCGCCAGCAGCTTGAATGGCAGGGGATACGAGCAGTACTTC. This encodes CASSLNGRGYEQYF. Looking up the rest from reference TRBV5-1 and TRBJ2-7 gives the full variable domain: KAGVTQTPRYLIKTRGQQVTLSCSPISGHRSVSWYQQTPGQGLQFLFEYFSETQRNKGNFPGRFSGRQFSNSRSEMNVSTLELGDSALYLCASSLNGRGYEQYFGPGTRLTVT.